This is a list of T cell receptor beta chains from one sample in a study of long-term antiretroviral therapy in people with HIV. Generated by immunoSEQ multiplex PCR, the TCRdb table keeps only in-frame clones and is missing some. The sample holds some 16,000 clones, 79% seen once. The sequencing here drew on unsorted PBMCs, taken 2.3 years after starting antiretroviral therapy. The origin of the receptors is a woman in her thirties or forties with HIV. Each CDR3 is given with its conserved first and last residue. The D gene is left open where the match is weak. Clone size appears in some rows only: once, few, many, or a class for an expanded clone.

CDR3	DNA	D	V	J	size
CASSERPLGNQPQHF	TGTGCCAGCAGTGAAAGGCCACTGGGCAATCAGCCCCAGCATTTT	.	TRBV2	TRBJ1-5	.
CASSDPSAGSYNEQFF	TGCGCCAGCAGTGACCCTAGCGCAGGCTCCTACAATGAGCAGTTCTTC	.	TRBV10-1	TRBJ2-1	once
CASSLLAGTGVVAFF	TGTGCCAGCAGCTTGTTGGCCGGGACAGGGGTTGTCGCTTTCTTT	TRBD1	TRBV7-9	TRBJ1-1	.
CASSIRENTEAFF	TGTGCCAGTAGTATAAGGGAGAACACTGAAGCTTTCTTT	.	TRBV19	TRBJ1-1	.
CASSLQGMEQFF	TGTGCCAGCAGTTTACAGGGAATGGAGCAGTTCTTC	.	TRBV2	TRBJ2-1	.
CASSHMGREQFF	TGCGCCAGCAGCCATATGGGCCGAGAGCAGTTCTTC	.	TRBV4-3	TRBJ2-1	.
CASSDDPRSPYEQYF	TGTGCCAGCAGTGATGATCCCCGCAGCCCCTACGAGCAGTACTTC	.	TRBV25-1	TRBJ2-7	.
CASSLHLGGQETQYF	TGTGCCAGCAGCTTACATCTAGGTGGCCAAGAGACCCAGTACTTC	.	TRBV7-2	TRBJ2-5	once
CASSPGQGVVGYTF	TGTGCCAGCAGCCCGGGACAGGGGGTTGTTGGCTACACCTTC	TRBD1	TRBV5-4	TRBJ1-2	.
CASSNAGELFF	TGTGCCAGCAGCAACGCCGGGGAGCTGTTTTTT	.	TRBV7-6	TRBJ2-2	few
CASSLDATPREEQYF	TGTGCCAGCAGCTTAGACGCAACTCCAAGGGAGGAGCAGTACTTC	.	TRBV11-2	TRBJ2-7	.
CASSVSGSPYEQYF	TGTGCCAGCAGCGTTAGCGGGAGCCCCTACGAGCAGTACTTC	TRBD2	TRBV7-9	TRBJ2-7	.
CASSSEGYSGNTIYF	TGTGCCAGCAGCTCGGAGGGGTACTCTGGAAACACCATATATTTT	.	TRBV5-5	TRBJ1-3	.
CASSQGNTEAFF	TGTGCCAGCAGCCAAGGGAACACTGAAGCTTTCTTT	.	TRBV14	TRBJ1-1	.
CASSLEGRNRVLATQYF	TGTGCCAGCAGCTTAGAGGGTCGAAATAGGGTTCTTGCGACCCAGTACTTC	.	TRBV7-2	TRBJ2-5	.
CASSLYYEQFF	TGTGCCAGCAGCTTATATTATGAGCAGTTCTTC	.	TRBV7-9	TRBJ2-1	.
CASSYGSSLETQYF	TGTGCCAGCAGTTACGGAAGCTCCCTGGAGACCCAGTACTTC	.	TRBV6-5	TRBJ2-5	.
CASSGLAGVDGETQYF	TGTGCCAGCAGTGGACTAGCGGGGGTCGATGGGGAGACCCAGTACTTC	TRBD2	TRBV2	TRBJ2-5	.
CASSPGTSGNEQFF	TGTGCCAGCAGCCCCGGGACTAGCGGAAATGAGCAGTTCTTC	TRBD2	TRBV7-9	TRBJ2-1	.
CASSLIGGIETQYF	TGTGCCAGCAGCTTAATTGGGGGGATAGAGACCCAGTACTTC	.	TRBV7-8	TRBJ2-5	.
CASSPSPYEQYF	TGTGCCAGCAGTCCCTCCCCCTACGAGCAGTACTTC	.	TRBV27	TRBJ2-7	.
CASSALAGEGEQFF	TGCGCCAGCAGTGCCCTAGCGGGAGAAGGTGAGCAGTTCTTC	TRBD2	TRBV10-1	TRBJ2-1	.
CASSQPGQGAGGYTF	TGCGCCAGCAGCCAGCCGGGACAGGGGGCGGGAGGCTACACCTTC	TRBD1	TRBV4-1	TRBJ1-2	.
CASSVGASGRGDTQYF	TGTGCCAGCAGCGTAGGGGCTAGCGGGAGGGGCGATACGCAGTATTTT	TRBD2	TRBV9	TRBJ2-3	.
CASSRGQGYYEQYF	TGTGCCAGCAGCAGGGGGCAGGGGTACTACGAGCAGTACTTC	TRBD1	TRBV9	TRBJ2-7	.
CASSLGQDSTDTQYF	TGTGCCAGCAGCTTAGGGCAGGATAGCACAGATACGCAGTATTTT	.	TRBV11-2	TRBJ2-3	.
CASSQGARIGETQYF	TGCGCCAGCAGCCAAGGGGCCCGAATCGGGGAGACCCAGTACTTC	.	TRBV4-3	TRBJ2-5	few
CASSVNYQETQYF	TGTGCCAGCAGCGTTAACTACCAAGAGACCCAGTACTTC	.	TRBV9	TRBJ2-5	.
CASSDSLVGAYEQYF	TGCGCCAGCAGTGATAGCCTAGTCGGGGCCTACGAGCAGTACTTC	.	TRBV10-1	TRBJ2-7	.
CASRPGPGELFF	TGTGCCAGCCGGCCGGGCCCGGGGGAGCTGTTTTTT	.	TRBV7-2	TRBJ2-2	.
CASSLFGGTEAFF	TGTGCCAGCAGCTTGTTCGGAGGCACTGAAGCTTTCTTT	.	TRBV5-6	TRBJ1-1	.
CASMGVGSEQYF	TGCGCCAGCATGGGGGTCGGCAGCGAGCAGTACTTC	.	TRBV4-1	TRBJ2-7	.